One sample yielded the 19 T cell receptor beta chains listed below, sequenced in a study of glioma-infiltrating T cells after dendritic cell vaccination. Sample time point: after dendritic cell vaccination, including at tumor progression/relapse. Sequencing used immunoSEQ multiplex PCR; TCRdb keeps in-frame clones, though not all of them. The sample has 55,000 to 75,000 clones; around 85% are singletons. The sequences come from blood, collected after dendritic cell vaccination. All receptors come from a human donor with glioblastoma.

This rearrangement joins TRBV7-6 to TRBJ1-2; 7 bases are shared with TRBD1. CDR1 and CDR2 (germline): SGHVS, FNYEAQ. V gave up 6 bases and J gave up 7 bases; unmatched junction bases: 8. This CDR3 has 13 amino acids. DNA for the CDR3: TGTGCCAGCAGTCTAACAGGGGAGAGTGGCTACACCTTC. This translates into CASSLTGESGYTF. Full variable domain (missing parts from reference TRBV7-6 and TRBJ1-2): GAGVSQSPRYKVTKRGQDVALRCDPISGHVSLYWYRQALGQGPEFLTYFNYEAQQDKSGLPNDRFSAERPEGSISTLTIQRTEQRDSAMYRCASSLTGESGYTFGSGTRLTVV.

V usage is TRBV27 and J usage is TRBJ1-1, with 8 bases aligning to TRBD1. This CDR3 is 13 amino acids long. V shed 5 bases, J shed 7 bases, and the junction held 6 bases outside the gene matches. Germline CDR1 and CDR2: MNHEY and SMNVEV (reference sequence). The CDR3 DNA follows: TGTGCCAGCAGTACCGGACAGGGCAGTGAAGCTTTCTTT. It yields the protein CASSTGQGSEAFF.

The chain employs TRBV7-3 and TRBJ2-1; D unresolved. Trimming took 3 bases from V and 9 from J, leaving 6 bases between them. Germline lookup yields CDR1 SGHTA and CDR2 FQGTGA. The CDR3 consists of 11 residues. The CDR3 bases are TGTGCCAGCAGCTTCGGCGGTGAGCAGTTCTTC. Amino acid sequence: CASSFGGEQFF. Drawing the rest from reference TRBV7-3 and TRBJ2-1, the complete variable domain is GAGVSQTPSNKVTEKGKYVELRCDPISGHTALYWYRQSLGQGPEFLIYFQGTGAADDSGLPNDRFFAVRPEGSVSTLKIQRTERGDSAVYLCASSFGGEQFFGPGTRLTVL.

The genes are TRBV30 and TRBJ1-5, with 7 bases matching TRBD1. The V and J ends lost 7 bases and 0 bases, in that order; junction bases with no gene match: 9. This CDR3 is 15 amino acids long. Germline V CDR1 and CDR2: GTSNPN, SVGIG (reference sequence). The CDR3 nucleotides are TGTGCCTCCGGGACAGACAACTATAGCAATCAGCCCCAGCATTTT. It translates to CASGTDNYSNQPQHF.

V and J are TRBV6-1 and TRBJ1-1, with unresolved D. The germline CDR1 and CDR2 sequences are MNHNS and SASEGT. CDR3 length: 12 residues. The V gene lost 5 bases and the J gene lost 2 bases, with 6 bases spanning the gap. The CDR3 protein is CASSTDNTEAFF. Written as DNA, the CDR3 is TGTGCCAGCAGTACAGACAACACTGAAGCTTTCTTT.

The J gene is TRBJ2-3, the V gene TRBV5-1; 11 bases align to TRBD1. V dropped 3 bases and J dropped 8; count of bases not matched to a gene: 17. Germline CDR1 SGHRS, CDR2 YFSETQ. The CDR3 totals 18 residues. DNA for the CDR3: TGCGCCAGCAGCTCCCTTTTATCCGGGACAGGGGGTTGGGGTACGCAGTATTTT. Amino acids: CASSSLLSGTGGWGTQYF. Using reference TRBV5-1 and TRBJ2-3 for the parts outside the CDR3, the full variable domain is KAGVTQTPRYLIKTRGQQVTLSCSPISGHRSVSWYQQTPGQGLQFLFEYFSETQRNKGNFPGRFSGRQFSNSRSEMNVSTLELGDSALYLCASSSLLSGTGGWGTQYFGPGTRLTVL.

This rearrangement joins TRBV4-2 to TRBJ1-2; 7 nucleotides align to TRBD1. J gave up 4 bases and V 0 bases, and 14 bases lay outside the gene matches. This CDR3 is built from 18 residues. Looked up from germline, CDR1 is LGHNA and CDR2 is YNFKEQ. CDR3 sequence (DNA): TGTGCCAGCAGCCAAGATCTTTGGCGGCAGGGGGGCCCCTATGGCTACACCTTC. It specifies CASSQDLWRQGGPYGYTF.

This clone showed up just a few times. The genes are TRBV28 and TRBJ2-5, with 9 bases matching TRBD2. Trimming at V came to 6 bases and at J to 5 bases, leaving 13 bases not matched to a gene. The CDR3 extends over 16 amino acids. CDR1 and CDR2 from the germline V gene are MDHEN and SYDVKM. CDR3 in DNA: TGTGCCAGCAGCACTAGTGGCGGGGGGGCGGTTGAGACCCAGTACTTC. It is translated as CASSTSGGGAVETQYF.

Details on this clone: Sequence at one end of the junction differs from germline and may be a read error. The chain carries TRBV7-7 and TRBJ1-2; maybe TRBD1 (5 bases). The CDR3 runs to 14 residues. CDR1 is SSHAT, CDR2 FNYEAQ, per germline (reference sequence). The CDR3 DNA reads as TGTGCTAGCAGCTTAGATGCAGGGAACTATGGCTACACCTTC. This translates into CASSLDAGNYGYTF.

The chain is built from TRBV15 and TRBJ2-1, with TRBD2 matching 8 bases. Unmatched junction bases numbered 6, after V lost 2 bases and J lost 3 bases. CDR3 length: 16 residues. The germline gives CDR1 LNHNV, CDR2 YYDKDF (reference sequence). CDR3 sequence: CATSRHGGALYNEQFF. In nucleotides, the CDR3 is TGTGCCACCAGCAGACACGGGGGGGCCCTCTACAATGAGCAGTTCTTC.

The rearrangement links TRBV7-2 to TRBJ2-2; 7 nucleotides agree with TRBD2. The germline CDR1 and CDR2 sequences are SGHTA and FQGNSA. This CDR3 is 17 amino acids long. Trimming removed 10 bases from V and 0 bases from J; junction bases left unmatched: 14. CDR3 region: CATNRPSGESNTGELFF. The CDR3 DNA is TGTGCCACCAATAGACCAAGCGGGGAATCGAACACCGGGGAGCTGTTTTTT.

The table lists this clone with a few counts. The chain is built from TRBV10-3 and TRBJ2-7; 7 nucleotides align to TRBD1. The CDR3 sequence is 14 residues long. V dropped 9 bases and J dropped 7; count of bases not matched to a gene: 15. CDR1 is ENHRY and CDR2 is SYGVKD in the germline V gene. The CDR3 DNA reads TGTGCCATTTGGACAGGCGATACTTTCAAGGAGCAGTACTTC. As protein: CAIWTGDTFKEQYF.

V is TRBV7-3 and J is TRBJ1-1, with D perhaps TRBD1 (5 bases). The V end lost 7 bases, the J end lost 1 base, and 13 bases lay between the germline ends. The CDR3 spans 14 residues. Looked up from germline, CDR1 is SGHTA and CDR2 is FQGTGA. The CDR3 DNA reads TGTGCCAGCAAAATCGACAGAGAGAACACTGAAGCTTTCTTT. It codes for CASKIDRENTEAFF.

V gene TRBV2 combines with J gene TRBJ1-4; D gene unclear. This CDR3 is 13 amino acids long. Trimming shortened V by 3 bases and J by 12 bases, and 14 bases separated the two germline ends. Germline lookup yields CDR1 SNHLY and CDR2 FYNNEI. In nucleotides, the CDR3 is TGTGCCAGCAGTGAGTCCGGCGACGGGGAACTGTTTTTT. This sequence encodes CASSESGDGELFF.

This chain joins TRBV6-7 and TRBJ2-1, with TRBD2 identical over 8 bases. TRBV6-7 is assigned to the ORF class and has an uncertain function. Trimming cost V 8 bases and J 3 bases; bases outside gene matches: 6. The CDR3 extends over 14 amino acids. The CDR3 region is CASLSGAVYNEQFF. The CDR3 DNA is TGTGCCAGCCTTAGCGGGGCCGTCTACAATGAGCAGTTCTTC.

V gene TRBV4-2 combines with J gene TRBJ2-2; D may be TRBD2 (5 bases). The V gene lost 0 bases and the J gene lost 7 bases, with 18 bases spanning the gap. Per the germline V gene, CDR1 is LGHNA and CDR2 is YNFKEQ. The CDR3 length is 17 residues. Here the CDR3 reads CASSQDLEAGGSGELFF. CDR3 bases: TGTGCCAGCAGCCAAGACCTCGAGGCGGGTGGTAGCGGGGAGCTGTTTTTT.

This clone was observed a few times. The chain combines TRBV9 with TRBJ1-1; a weak D match, TRBD1 (6 bases). V shed 6 bases and J shed 3 bases, with 15 bases lying between them. The CDR3 has 14 amino acids. The germline V gene has CDR1 SGDLS and CDR2 YYNGEE. CDR3 residues: CASTLGGADTEAFF. As DNA, the CDR3 is TGTGCCAGCACCCTGGGGGGGGCCGACACTGAAGCTTTCTTT.

In its sample, this clone was seen once. The rearrangement joins TRBV6-6 to TRBJ2-2; D unclear. CDR3 length: 15 residues. Trimming left V 2 bases short and J 2 bases short, with 9 bases between. Germline assignment: CDR1 MNHNY and CDR2 SVGAGI (reference sequence). CDR3 bases: TGTGCCAGCAGTTACAAGGCAGGCAACACCGGGGAGCTGTTTTTT. Its translation: CASSYKAGNTGELFF.

The chain joins TRBV2 to TRBJ2-5, with a weak D call TRBD2 (6 bases). The closer fit of TRBJ2-7 to the DNA end suggests the J call may be wrong. This CDR3 has 18 amino acids. Germline V lookup: CDR1 SNHLY, CDR2 FYNNEI. For the CDR3, the DNA is TGTGCCAGCAGTGAGGCAGGAGTTTCCGGGACTCCTTTCTACGAGCAGTACTTC. Protein sequence: CASSEAGVSGTPFYEQYF.